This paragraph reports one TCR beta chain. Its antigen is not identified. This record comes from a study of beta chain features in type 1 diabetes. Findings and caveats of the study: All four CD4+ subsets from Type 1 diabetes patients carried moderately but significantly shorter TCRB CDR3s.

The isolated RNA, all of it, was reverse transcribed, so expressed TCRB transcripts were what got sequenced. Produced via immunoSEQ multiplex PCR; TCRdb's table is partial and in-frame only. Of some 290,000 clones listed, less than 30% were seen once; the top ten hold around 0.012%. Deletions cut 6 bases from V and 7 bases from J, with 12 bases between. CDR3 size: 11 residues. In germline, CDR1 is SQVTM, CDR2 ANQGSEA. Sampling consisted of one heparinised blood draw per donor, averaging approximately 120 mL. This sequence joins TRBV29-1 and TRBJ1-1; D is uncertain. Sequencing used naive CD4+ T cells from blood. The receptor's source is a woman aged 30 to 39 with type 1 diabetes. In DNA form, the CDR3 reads TGCAGCGTGAGCTCCGCACTTGAAGCTTTCTTT. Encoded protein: CSVSSALEAFF. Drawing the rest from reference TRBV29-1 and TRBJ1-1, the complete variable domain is SAVISQKPSRDICQRGTSLTIQCQVDSQVTMMFWYRQQPGQSLTLIATANQGSEATYESGFVIDKFPISRPNLTFSTLTVSNMSPEDSSIYLCSVSSALEAFFGQGTRLTVV.